These 29 T cell receptor beta chains share one sample of origin, sequenced in a study of blood T cell repertoires in COVID-19. Clones were read by immunoSEQ multiplex PCR, and TCRdb kept only the in-frame ones, dropping some. The sample lists over 200,000 clones, about 73% occurring once. Sequencing input: peripheral blood. These receptors all come from a woman aged 80 or over with acute or convalescent COVID-19.

This clone was counted only a few times. The rearrangement joins TRBV3-1 (or the pseudogene TRBV3-2) to TRBJ1-2; D is ambiguous. Germline CDR1 is LGHDT and CDR2 is YNNKEL (reference sequence). V was pared by 1 base and J by 8 bases, with 8 bases between. The CDR3 length is 12 residues. The CDR3: CASSQAPGGYTF. The DNA of the CDR3 is TGTGCCAGCAGCCAAGCCCCCGGGGGCTACACCTTC.

The chain combines TRBV18 with TRBJ1-2; tentatively, D is TRBD1 (6 bases). The CDR3 loop spans 14 amino acids. V shed 6 bases and J shed 4 bases, with 15 bases lying between them. Germline V gene sequence: CDR1 KGHSH, CDR2 LQKENI. The CDR3 sequence is CASSPLGQRYGYTF. The CDR3, as DNA: TGTGCCAGCTCCCCCCTCGGACAGCGCTATGGCTACACCTTC.

This clone was detected only a few times. The V gene is TRBV19, the J gene TRBJ1-6, with 8 bases matching TRBD1. Germline assignment: CDR1 LNHDA and CDR2 SQIVND (reference sequence). The ends lost 5 bases at V and 13 bases at J; junction bases unmatched: 16. This CDR3 spans 16 amino acids. The CDR3 DNA sequence: TGTGCCAGTAGTTGGCAGGGGGCCAATACTCGGATGCCCCTCCACTTT. Its translation is CASSWQGANTRMPLHF. Drawing the rest from reference TRBV19 and TRBJ1-6, the complete variable domain is DGGITQSPKYLFRKEGQNVTLSCEQNLNHDAMYWYRQDPGQGLRLIYYSQIVNDFQKGDIAEGYSVSREKKESFPLTVTSAQKNPTAFYLCASSWQGANTRMPLHFGNGTRLTVT.

The CDR3 DNA is TGTGCCAGCAGTTACTCGACAGGAAACACTGAAGCTTTCTTT. Translating it yields CASSYSTGNTEAFF. The rearrangement links TRBV6-6 to TRBJ1-1; tentatively, D is TRBD1 (6 bases). Germline CDR1 is MNHNY and CDR2 is SVGAGI (reference sequence). Trimming stripped 0 bases from V and 2 bases from J, with 7 bases between. This CDR3 contains 14 residues.

V usage is TRBV19 and J usage is TRBJ2-7; 12 bases align to TRBD2. Germline V gene data show CDR1 as LNHDA and CDR2 as SQIVND (reference sequence). V shed 0 bases and J 7 bases; nucleotides not matched to a gene: 7. The CDR3 is 16 residues long. The CDR3 DNA follows: TGTGCCAGTAGTATAGAGCTAGCGGGAGGGCCTGGGGAGCAGTACTTC. Its translation: CASSIELAGGPGEQYF.

This chain uses TRBV3-1 (or the pseudogene TRBV3-2) with TRBJ1-2; 8 nucleotides agree with TRBD1. CDR1 and CDR2 from the germline V gene are LGHDT and YNNKEL (reference sequence). The trim removed 2 bases at V and 7 bases at J, leaving 3 bases unmatched. The CDR3 spans 13 residues. The DNA for the CDR3 is TGTGCCAGCAGCCAAAGGACAGGGAGTGGCTACACCTTC. Its translation is CASSQRTGSGYTF.

The rearrangement joins TRBV9 to TRBJ2-7; a possible D gene is TRBD2 (5 bases). The CDR3 runs to 15 residues. Trimming took off 0 bases at V and 5 bases at J, with 15 bases between the two ends. Looked up from germline, CDR1 is SGDLS and CDR2 is YYNGEE. In DNA form, the CDR3 reads TGTGCCAGCAGCGTAGAAGGCGGGCTAGCTCACGAGCAGTACTTC. Its protein is CASSVEGGLAHEQYF.

The chain links TRBV27 to TRBJ2-1, with TRBD2 matching over 8 bases. The junction had 5 bases not matched to a gene; V was cut back by 4 bases and J by 3 bases. CDR1 is MNHEY and CDR2 is SMNVEV in the germline V gene (reference sequence). There are 15 residues in the CDR3. CDR3 DNA sequence: TGTGCCAGCAGTTCAAGCGGGAGAATCTACAATGAGCAGTTCTTC. It translates to CASSSSGRIYNEQFF.

This chain joins TRBV5-6 and TRBJ1-3; 7 nucleotides match TRBD1. From germline, CDR1 is SGHDT and CDR2 YYEEEE. Trimming took 3 bases from V and 0 from J; bases not matched to a gene: 3. The CDR3 sequence is 15 residues long. The CDR3 is CASSSGQSSGNTIYF. The CDR3 DNA reads as TGTGCCAGCAGCTCGGGACAGAGCTCTGGAAACACCATATATTTT.

The chain joins TRBV5-6 to TRBJ1-1; D remains unclear. Trimming pared 2 bases from V and 7 bases from J, leaving 12 bases between. The germline V gene has CDR1 SGHDT and CDR2 YYEEEE. This CDR3 comprises 13 residues. CDR3 coding DNA: TGTGCCAGCAGCTTCTACGGGATTGGTGAAGCTTTCTTT. Protein product: CASSFYGIGEAFF. The whole variable domain, filled in from reference TRBV5-6 and TRBJ1-1, reads DAGVTQSPTHLIKTRGQQVTLRCSPKSGHDTVSWYQQALGQGPQFIFQYYEEEERQRGNFPDRFSGHQFPNYSSELNVNALLLGDSALYLCASSFYGIGEAFFGQGTRLTVV.

This clone was seen a single time. DNA of the CDR3: TGTGCCAGCAGCGGGACTAGTGACACCGGGGAGCTGTTTTTT. This encodes CASSGTSDTGELFF. This chain uses TRBV7-3 with TRBJ2-2; 8 nucleotides match TRBD2. The CDR3 covers 14 residues. Germline lookup yields CDR1 SGHTA and CDR2 FQGTGA. After removal of 5 bases from V and 3 bases from J, the junction contained 2 bases not matched to a gene.

The chain is built from TRBV30 and TRBJ2-2, with TRBD2 matching over 8 bases. J lost 4 bases, V lost 8 bases, and 21 bases had no gene match. Germline loops: CDR1 GTSNPN, CDR2 SVGIG (reference sequence). The CDR3 runs 18 residues. CDR3: CAAAPKLAGGAATGELFF. CDR3 nucleotides: TGTGCCGCCGCACCCAAGCTAGCGGGTGGGGCAGCCACCGGGGAGCTGTTTTTT.

The gene calls are TRBV27 and TRBJ1-6; TRBD1 agrees at 10 bases. This CDR3 region has 13 residues. Germline CDR1 is MNHEY and CDR2 is SMNVEV (reference sequence). J gave up 10 bases and V 6 bases, and 3 bases lay outside the gene matches. The CDR3 bases are TGTGCCAGCAGGACAGGGGGCGCGTCACCCCTCCACTTT. Its translation: CASRTGGASPLHF.

V and J are TRBV18 and TRBJ2-7, with 10 nucleotides matching TRBD2. V lost 5 bases, J lost 5 bases, and 12 bases stayed unmatched. The CDR3 has 16 amino acids. The germline V gene encodes CDR1 KGHSH and CDR2 LQKENI. CDR3 nucleotide sequence: TGTGCCAGCTCATCTTTCTTAGCGGGAGGTGTCGACGAGCAGTACTTC. Translated: CASSSFLAGGVDEQYF.

A single count supports this clone. The genes are TRBV10-3 and TRBJ2-1, with 7 bases lining up with TRBD2. After removal of 5 bases from V and 1 base from J, the junction contained 8 bases not matched to a gene. The CDR3 spans 16 residues. Per the germline V gene, CDR1 is ENHRY and CDR2 is SYGVKD. CDR3 sequence reads: CAISPLARVSYNEQFF. The DNA for the CDR3 is TGTGCCATCAGTCCACTAGCGAGGGTATCCTACAATGAGCAGTTCTTC.

This sequence joins TRBV19 and TRBJ2-7; tentative D call: TRBD2 (6 bases). V dropped 4 bases and J dropped 5 bases, with 18 bases sitting between them. Germline CDR1 reads LNHDA; CDR2 reads SQIVND (reference sequence). The CDR3 has 15 amino acids. The CDR3 region is CASSTRGSIRNEQYF. The CDR3 DNA follows: TGTGCCAGTAGTACCCGGGGGTCAATCAGGAACGAGCAGTACTTC.

This chain joins TRBV29-1 and TRBJ2-7, with 7 nucleotides matching TRBD1. Unmatched junction bases numbered 13, after V lost 5 bases and J lost 9 bases. The CDR3 length is 13 residues. Germline V gene sequence: CDR1 SQVTM, CDR2 ANQGSEA. The CDR3 loop is CSVTRTGRDLQYF. The CDR3 DNA follows: TGCAGCGTTACTCGGACAGGTAGAGACTTGCAGTACTTC.

The chain links TRBV28 to TRBJ1-5, with TRBD1 identical over 9 bases. Germline V gives CDR1 MDHEN, CDR2 SYDVKM. Trimming took 7 bases from V and 6 from J; bases not matched to a gene: 16. The CDR3 extends over 17 amino acids. CDR3 nucleotides: TGTGCCAGCATATTGGGGACAGGGTCCCGCAGGGCTCAGCCCCAGCATTTT. Its protein is CASILGTGSRRAQPQHF.

The gene calls are TRBV14 and TRBJ1-2; 10 positions match TRBD1. Germline values: CDR1 SGHDN, CDR2 FVKESK. The CDR3 has 14 amino acids. V lost 8 bases, J lost 2 bases, and 5 bases stayed unmatched. CDR3 DNA: TGTGCCAGCCTACAGGGACAGGGGAACTATGGCTACACCTTC. Protein: CASLQGQGNYGYTF.

In the case of this clone: Other DNA sequences in this sample translate to the same CDR3. The chain carries TRBV3-1 (or the pseudogene TRBV3-2) and TRBJ1-4; 9 bases align to TRBD1. The V and J ends lost 1 base and 8 bases, in that order; junction bases with no gene match: 2. This CDR3 region has 14 residues. CDR1 and CDR2 from the germline V gene are LGHDT and YNNKEL (reference sequence). CDR3 in DNA: TGTGCCAGCAGCCAAGGTGGGACAGGGGAAAAACTGTTTTTT. This gives the protein CASSQGGTGEKLFF.

The rearrangement joins TRBV10-3 to TRBJ1-3; D is ambiguous. From germline, CDR1 is ENHRY and CDR2 SYGVKD. V lost 8 bases to trimming and J lost 2 bases, with 13 bases between them. CDR3 length equals 14 residues. CDR3 nucleotide sequence: TGTGCCATCCGAGAGGGAAAAACTGGAAACACCATATATTTT. Protein product: CAIREGKTGNTIYF.

This clone was recorded only once. The rearrangement links TRBV9 to TRBJ2-5; the match to TRBD2 covers 8 bases. With V trimmed by 3 bases and J by 3 bases, 4 bases remained unmatched. This CDR3 is 14 amino acids long. Germline CDR1 reads SGDLS; CDR2 reads YYNGEE. The CDR3 nucleotides are TGTGCCAGCAGCGATTCAGCGGGAGAAGAGACCCAGTACTTC. Its protein product is CASSDSAGEETQYF. Drawing the rest from reference TRBV9 and TRBJ2-5, the complete variable domain is DSGVTQTPKHLITATGQRVTLRCSPRSGDLSVYWYQQSLDQGLQFLIQYYNGEERAKGNILERFSAQQFPDLHSELNLSSLELGDSALYFCASSDSAGEETQYFGPGTRLLVL.

The V call is TRBV5-3, the J call TRBJ1-4; D may be TRBD1 (6 bases). TRBV5-3 is assigned to the ORF class and has an uncertain function. CDR3 size: 15 residues. V dropped 0 bases and J dropped 8 bases, with 14 bases sitting between them. The CDR3 spells CARSLEGRGGEKLFF. DNA of the CDR3: TGTGCCAGAAGCTTGGAGGGCAGGGGTGGCGAAAAACTGTTTTTT.

This clone appeared once. This rearrangement joins TRBV19 to TRBJ1-2; no reliable D call. The CDR3 has 15 residues. Looked up from germline, CDR1 is LNHDA and CDR2 is SQIVND (reference sequence). V dropped 5 bases and J dropped 6 bases, with 19 bases sitting between them. The CDR3 DNA follows: TGTGCCAGTAGTCTTACCTGGGCTAAGGTTAATGGCTACACCTTC. It encodes CASSLTWAKVNGYTF.

The V and J genes are TRBV5-1 and TRBJ2-5, with 7 positions matching TRBD1. This CDR3 is built from 16 residues. Germline V CDR1 and CDR2: SGHRS, YFSETQ. The V and J ends lost 4 bases and 1 base, in that order; junction bases with no gene match: 10. This chain's CDR3 is CASSIPINRGQETQYF. DNA for the CDR3: TGCGCCAGCAGCATCCCAATTAACAGGGGCCAAGAGACCCAGTACTTC. Variable domain in full (rest from reference TRBV5-1 and TRBJ2-5): KAGVTQTPRYLIKTRGQQVTLSCSPISGHRSVSWYQQTPGQGLQFLFEYFSETQRNKGNFPGRFSGRQFSNSRSEMNVSTLELGDSALYLCASSIPINRGQETQYFGPGTRLLVL.

The CDR3 loop reads CSASPLAQSGQFF. The CDR3 DNA sequence: TGCAGTGCTAGTCCCCTGGCCCAATCGGGGCAGTTCTTC. The rearrangement joins TRBV20-1 to TRBJ2-1; D is uncertain. The V gene's germline CDR1 is DFQATT and CDR2 SNEGSKA (reference sequence). The CDR3 totals 13 residues. V lost 3 bases to trimming and J lost 12 bases, with 18 bases between them.

This rearrangement joins TRBV2 to TRBJ1-2; D might be TRBD1 (6 bases). This CDR3 spans 13 amino acids. The V gene's germline CDR1 is SNHLY and CDR2 FYNNEI. The ends were cut back, 9 bases at V and 4 bases at J, with 15 bases in the middle. The CDR3 loop is CARIGTHPYGYTF. As DNA, the CDR3 is TGTGCCAGGATAGGGACACACCCCTATGGCTACACCTTC.

The chain links TRBV19 to TRBJ2-2, with D uncertain. The CDR3 spans 14 residues. Germline-derived CDR1 and CDR2 are LNHDA and SQIVND (reference sequence). Trimming cost V 5 bases and J 8 bases, with 15 bases left between them. CDR3 region: CASSPPRRRGELFF. CDR3 nucleotides: TGTGCCAGTAGTCCTCCACGCCGTAGAGGGGAGCTGTTTTTT.

V is TRBV2 and J is TRBJ2-2; 11 positions agree with TRBD2. V gave up 6 bases and J gave up 1 base; unmatched junction bases: 7. This CDR3 spans 17 amino acids. CDR1 SNHLY and CDR2 FYNNEI come from the germline V gene. CDR3 nucleotide sequence: TGTGCCAGCAGGACCGGGACTAGCGGTATGAACACCGGGGAGCTGTTTTTT. This encodes CASRTGTSGMNTGELFF.